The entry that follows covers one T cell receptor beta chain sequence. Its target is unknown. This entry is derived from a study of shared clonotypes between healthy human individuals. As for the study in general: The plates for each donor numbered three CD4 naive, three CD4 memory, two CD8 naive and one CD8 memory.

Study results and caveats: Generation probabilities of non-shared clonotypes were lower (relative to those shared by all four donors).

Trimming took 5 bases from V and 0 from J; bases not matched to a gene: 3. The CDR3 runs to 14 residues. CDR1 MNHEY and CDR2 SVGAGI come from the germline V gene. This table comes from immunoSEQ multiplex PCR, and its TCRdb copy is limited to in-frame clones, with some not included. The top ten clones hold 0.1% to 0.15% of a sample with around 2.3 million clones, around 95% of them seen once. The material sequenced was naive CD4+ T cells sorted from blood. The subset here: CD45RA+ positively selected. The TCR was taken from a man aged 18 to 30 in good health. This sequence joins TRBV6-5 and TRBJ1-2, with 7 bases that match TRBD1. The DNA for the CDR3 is TGTGCCAGCAGTGGGGGGACAGCTAACTATGGCTACACCTTC. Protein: CASSGGTANYGYTF.